The rows below give T cell receptor beta chains drawn from one sample of a study of T-cell reconstitution after alpha-beta-depleted transplantation in children. TCRdb analysed the PCR reads with MiXCR anew, one entry per CDR3 protein. The profile shows around 680,000 distinct CDR3 sequences, around 17% of them singletons. Source: PBMCs from the stem cell graft donor, taken from the stem cell graft. The receptor source for this set is a human donor who donated a stem cell graft to a child with acute myeloid leukemia. The CDR3 runs from the conserved cysteine through the conserved F or W. The D gene is left open where the match is weak. Size values are once, few and many counts, or a class for expanded clones, and some rows have none.

J | length | size | D | V | CDR3 | DNA
TRBJ1-1 | 11 | many | - | TRBV29-1 | CSVESGTEAFF | TGCAGCGTTGAAAGCGGCACTGAAGCTTTCTTT
TRBJ1-4 | 13 | - | - | TRBV12-3/TRBV12-4 | CASTLGGSEKLFF | TGTGCCAGCACTCTGGGGGGGAGTGAAAAACTGTTTTTT
TRBJ1-5 | 17 | few | - | TRBV15 | CATSRSGKGTPNQPQHF | TGTGCCACCAGCAGGTCCGGAAAGGGGACCCCTAATCAGCCCCAGCATTTT
TRBJ1-6 | 15 | many | - | TRBV5-1 | CASSDGRLSYSPLHF | TGCGCCAGCAGCGACGGACGGTTGAGCTATTCACCCCTCCACTTT
TRBJ2-7 | 15 | few | - | TRBV4-3 | CASSQDWKQSYEQYF | TGCGCCAGCAGCCAAGATTGGAAACAGTCCTACGAGCAGTACTTC
TRBJ1-5 | 14 | few | - | TRBV7-2 | CASSDDDWNQPQHF | TGTGCCAGCAGCGACGACGATTGGAATCAGCCCCAGCATTTT
TRBJ2-7 | 15 | many | TRBD2 | TRBV20-1 | CSARPSSGGSYEQYF | TGCAGTGCTAGACCTTCTAGCGGGGGTTCCTACGAGCAGTACTTC
TRBJ2-2 | 15 | many | - | TRBV29-1 | CSVLKGRSNTGELFF | TGCAGCGTTCTCAAGGGCCGCTCGAACACCGGGGAGCTGTTTTTT
TRBJ1-2 | 17 | - | - | TRBV5-5 | CASSLRQPRTYNYGYTF | TGTGCCAGCAGCTTGCGGCAGCCAAGAACCTATAACTATGGCTACACCTTC
TRBJ2-1 | 18 | few | TRBD2 | TRBV5-6 | CASSFGRGAFRSYNEQFF | TGTGCCAGCAGCTTTGGGCGGGGGGCTTTTCGCTCCTACAATGAGCAGTTCTTC
TRBJ2-2 | 16 | - | TRBD2 | TRBV7-2 | CASSSQRGPNTGELFF | TGTGCCAGCAGCTCTCAGCGGGGGCCGAACACCGGGGAGCTGTTTTTT
TRBJ2-1 | 15 | few | - | TRBV4-1 | CASSQDDAVYNEQFF | TGCGCCAGCAGCCAAGATGACGCGGTCTACAATGAGCAGTTCTTC
TRBJ2-3 | 12 | few | - | TRBV10-3 | CAIKGSPDTQYF | TGTGCCATCAAAGGGTCCCCAGATACGCAGTATTTT
TRBJ1-1 | 15 | many | - | TRBV20-1 | CSARPEGGGGTEAFF | TGCAGTGCTAGACCCGAGGGGGGCGGGGGCACTGAAGCTTTCTTT
TRBJ1-6 | 15 | few | - | TRBV5-1 | CASTVTGILNSPLHF | TGCGCCAGCACCGTCACCGGAATATTGAATTCACCCCTCCACTTT
TRBJ1-1 | 16 | few | - | TRBV27 | CASRPRRGGRDTEAFF | TGTGCCAGCAGACCCCGGCGGGGGGGACGAGACACTGAAGCTTTCTTT
TRBJ2-4 | 18 | - | TRBD2 | TRBV2 | CASSEEGTSGGAKNIQYF | TGTGCCAGCAGTGAAGAAGGGACTAGCGGGGGGGCCAAAAACATTCAGTACTTC
TRBJ1-1 | 13 | - | - | TRBV10-2 | CASSEVAGVEAFF | TGCGCCAGCAGTGAGGTGGCAGGGGTTGAGGCTTTCTTT
TRBJ2-5 | 15 | few | - | TRBV5-6 | CASSLSVLTQETQYF | TGTGCCAGCAGCTTGTCGGTACTGACCCAAGAGACCCAGTACTTC
TRBJ2-7 | 13 | few | - | TRBV5-1 | CASSPGPWDEQYF | TGCGCCAGCAGCCCCGGGCCCTGGGACGAGCAGTACTTC
TRBJ1-2 | 13 | many | TRBD1 | TRBV29-1 | CSVRTGNDYGYTF | TGCAGCGTTCGGACAGGGAACGACTATGGCTACACCTTC
TRBJ2-1 | 15 | few | TRBD1 | TRBV7-2 | CASSLAPDRAAEQFF | TGTGCCAGCAGCTTAGCCCCAGACAGGGCGGCTGAGCAGTTCTTC
TRBJ1-6 | 18 | - | - | TRBV11-1 | CASSLAGGTAPYNSPLHF | TGTGCCAGCAGCTTAGCCGGGGGGACGGCCCCTTATAATTCACCCCTCCACTTT
TRBJ2-1 | 16 | few | TRBD1 | TRBV6-1 | CASSDALGGASNEQFF | TGTGCCAGCAGTGACGCATTAGGGGGCGCGAGTAATGAGCAGTTCTTC
TRBJ2-1 | 14 | few | - | TRBV20-1 | CSADDSSSYNEQFF | TGCAGTGCTGATGACAGTAGCTCCTACAATGAGCAGTTCTTC
TRBJ2-2 | 18 | many | TRBD2 | TRBV7-7 | CASSLTYPGLPNTGELFF | TGTGCCAGCAGCCTCACATACCCGGGACTACCTAACACCGGGGAGCTGTTTTTT
TRBJ2-1 | 15 | few | - | TRBV4-1 | CASSQDSPTYNEQFF | TGCGCCAGCAGCCAAGATAGCCCAACCTACAATGAGCAGTTCTTC
TRBJ2-7 | 14 | many | TRBD2 | TRBV20-1 | CSARSGGAPSEQYF | TGCAGTGCTAGAAGCGGGGGGGCCCCAAGCGAGCAGTACTTC
TRBJ2-1 | 13 | few | - | TRBV7-7 | CASSLGPPQEQFF | TGTGCCAGCAGCTTAGGACCCCCCCAGGAGCAGTTCTTC
TRBJ2-1 | 18 | - | - | TRBV28 | CASSPNSLGPSSYNEQFF | TGTGCCAGCAGTCCCAATAGCCTGGGGCCTAGCTCCTACAATGAGCAGTTCTTC
TRBJ2-3 | 16 | few | TRBD2 | TRBV4-2 | CASSQPTSGGGDTQYF | TGTGCCAGCAGCCAACCCACTAGCGGGGGAGGAGATACGCAGTATTTT
TRBJ2-7 | 15 | many | - | TRBV6-1 | CASSQGDAPTYEQYF | TGTGCCAGCAGCCAAGGGGACGCGCCGACCTACGAGCAGTACTTC
TRBJ1-1 | 16 | many | TRBD1 | TRBV5-5 | CASSLGQGIGYTEAFF | TGTGCCAGCAGCTTGGGACAGGGTATTGGCTACACTGAAGCTTTCTTT
TRBJ1-5 | 17 | - | TRBD1 | TRBV20-1 | CSAYDRVSPYSNQPQHF | TGCAGTGCTTACGACAGGGTGTCCCCTTATAGCAATCAGCCCCAGCATTTT
TRBJ1-1 | 14 | many | - | TRBV20-1 | CSARDLTANTEAFF | TGCAGTGCCAGAGATTTGACAGCTAACACTGAAGCTTTCTTT
TRBJ2-4 | 14 | - | - | TRBV28 | CASSPLLAKNIQYF | TGTGCCAGCTCACCTCTCCTAGCCAAAAACATTCAGTACTTC
TRBJ1-1 | 14 | many | - | TRBV5-1 | CASSLGPQNTEAFF | TGCGCCAGCAGCTTGGGTCCCCAGAACACTGAAGCTTTCTTT
TRBJ1-2 | 14 | many | - | TRBV6-4 | CASSEGEFNYGYTF | TGTGCCAGCAGTGAAGGAGAGTTTAACTATGGCTACACCTTC
TRBJ1-1 | 15 | - | TRBD1 | TRBV27 | CASSRSDRGVSEAFF | TGTGCCAGCAGTCGATCGGACAGGGGGGTGTCTGAAGCTTTCTTT
TRBJ1-2 | 15 | few | - | TRBV5-1 | CASAPLSMVNYGYTF | TGCGCCAGCGCGCCCCTATCGATGGTTAACTATGGCTACACCTTC
TRBJ2-2 | 14 | - | - | TRBV7-2 | CASSLAQYAGELFF | TGTGCCAGCAGCTTAGCCCAGTATGCCGGGGAGCTGTTTTTT
TRBJ2-7 | 15 | few | TRBD1 | TRBV12-3/TRBV12-4 | CASSLGRGLSYEQYF | TGTGCCAGCAGTTTGGGCAGGGGGCTGTCCTACGAGCAGTACTTC
TRBJ1-5 | 13 | few | - | TRBV5-1 | CASSMGQGQPQHF | TGCGCCAGCAGTATGGGCCAGGGTCAGCCCCAGCATTTT
TRBJ1-6 | 15 | few | TRBD1 | TRBV12-3/TRBV12-4 | CASSLYGQDNSPLHF | TGTGCCAGCAGTTTATATGGACAGGATAATTCACCCCTCCACTTT
TRBJ1-1 | 14 | - | - | TRBV27 | CASSFASQGSEAFF | TGTGCCAGCAGTTTCGCTTCTCAGGGTAGTGAAGCTTTCTTT
TRBJ1-5 | 13 | few | - | TRBV20-1 | CSAKGRSNQPQHF | TGCAGTGCTAAGGGACGGTCCAATCAGCCCCAGCATTTT
TRBJ2-3 | 16 | few | - | TRBV12-3/TRBV12-4 | CASSPRLTLRTDTQYF | TGTGCCAGCAGTCCCAGACTTACACTACGCACAGATACGCAGTATTTT
TRBJ2-1 | 14 | - | - | TRBV14 | CASSKVGSEDEQFF | TGTGCCAGCAGCAAAGTCGGTAGCGAGGATGAGCAGTTCTTC
TRBJ2-4 | 14 | many | - | TRBV20-1 | CSARGWDLEDIQYF | TGCAGTGCTCGTGGGTGGGACCTTGAGGACATTCAGTACTTC
TRBJ2-7 | 15 | many | - | TRBV20-1 | CSARAPGPWVYEQYF | TGCAGTGCTAGAGCTCCGGGTCCATGGGTCTACGAGCAGTACTTC
TRBJ2-3 | 15 | many | - | TRBV15 | CATSSFTRDTDTQYF | TGTGCCACCAGCAGCTTCACTAGAGACACAGATACGCAGTATTTT